The 30 T cell receptor beta chains listed next were all sequenced from one sample in a study of cytomegalovirus exposure and HLA in healthy donors. 60 Vbeta and 13 Jbeta primers were used in PCR. This table comes from immunoSEQ multiplex PCR, and its TCRdb copy is limited to in-frame clones, with some not included. In the table there are roughly 190,000 clones, under 85% of which are singletons. Sequenced material: PBMCs. The receptors come from a female donor in good health and CMV-seronegative.

The V and J genes are TRBV6-5 and TRBJ2-6; the match to TRBD2 covers 8 bases. The germline V gene has CDR1 MNHEY and CDR2 SVGAGI. V lost 8 bases to trimming and J lost 4 bases; unmatched junction nucleotides: 7. The CDR3 spans 15 residues. CDR3 loop: CASFRAGGGANVLTF. For the CDR3, the DNA is TGTGCCAGCTTTCGTGCGGGAGGCGGGGCCAACGTCCTGACTTTC.

In this sample, this clone turned up once. This chain connects TRBV6-5 to TRBJ2-1; 7 bases agree with TRBD1. The J segment lost 5 bases and the V segment lost 6 bases, leaving 1 base of the junction unmatched. CDR3 length: 12 amino acids. CDR1 and CDR2 from the germline V gene are MNHEY and SVGAGI. The CDR3 DNA reads as TGTGCCAGCAGAGGGGGCCACAATGAGCAGTTCTTC. This sequence encodes CASRGGHNEQFF.

The V and J genes are TRBV7-3 and TRBJ2-1; 8 nucleotides line up with TRBD2. CDR3 length: 14 residues. Germline CDR1 is SGHTA and CDR2 is FQGTGA. V was pared by 5 bases and J by 9 bases, with 9 bases of the junction left unmatched. The CDR3 loop is CASSPGGAWSEQFF. CDR3 bases: TGTGCCAGCAGCCCCGGGGGGGCCTGGAGTGAGCAGTTCTTC.

The rearrangement links TRBV19 to TRBJ1-5, with D possibly TRBD1 on 5 matching bases. Per the germline V gene, CDR1 is LNHDA and CDR2 is SQIVND (reference sequence). Trimming removed 7 bases at V and 1 base at J, with 17 bases between. The CDR3 loop spans 16 amino acids. The CDR3 here is CASIAQAGASNQPQHF. The CDR3 DNA follows: TGTGCCAGTATTGCTCAGGCTGGGGCGAGCAATCAGCCCCAGCATTTT. The entire variable domain, with the rest obtained from reference TRBV19 and TRBJ1-5, is as follows: DGGITQSPKYLFRKEGQNVTLSCEQNLNHDAMYWYRQDPGQGLRLIYYSQIVNDFQKGDIAEGYSVSREKKESFPLTVTSAQKNPTAFYLCASIAQAGASNQPQHFGDGTRLSIL.

This clone has more than one count but fewer than ten. The chain has TRBV6-1 and TRBJ2-7; D is possibly TRBD2 (6 bases). Germline V gene data show CDR1 as MNHNS and CDR2 as SASEGT. V lost 2 bases and J lost 3, with 11 bases in between. This CDR3 spans 14 amino acids. The CDR3 DNA follows: TGTGCCAGCAGTGAAACTCCAGCGGGCTACGAGCAGTACTTC. Encoded protein: CASSETPAGYEQYF.

CDR3 coding DNA: TGCGCCAGCAGCTTTACTAGCGGTGGCGGAGATACGCAGTATTTT. Translated, it gives CASSFTSGGGDTQYF. This chain joins TRBV5-1 and TRBJ2-3, with 8 bases lining up with TRBD2. The CDR3 loop spans 15 amino acids. Trimming removed 2 bases from V and 5 bases from J; junction bases left unmatched: 7. CDR1 and CDR2 from the germline V gene are SGHRS and YFSETQ.

The chain couples TRBV19 to TRBJ2-1; D perhaps matches TRBD2 (5 bases). V was clipped by 6 bases and J by 9 bases, with 12 bases between them. The germline CDR1 and CDR2 sequences are LNHDA and SQIVND (reference sequence). The CDR3 is 12 amino acids. CDR3 loop: CASSRGWGEQFF. In nucleotides, the CDR3 is TGTGCCAGTAGCAGAGGGTGGGGTGAGCAGTTCTTC.

This clone was observed a single time. The chain employs TRBV28 and TRBJ2-7, with D perhaps matching TRBD2 (5 bases). Looked up from germline, CDR1 is MDHEN and CDR2 is SYDVKM. The CDR3 is 15 amino acids. V was cut by 7 bases and J by 5 bases, with 21 bases left in between. The CDR3 DNA follows: TGTGCCAGCACCAACCAGCACCCGGGGAAGGACGAGCAGTACTTC. This gives the protein CASTNQHPGKDEQYF.

This chain links TRBV10-1 with TRBJ2-3, with D possibly TRBD2 on 7 matching bases. Germline V gene lookup returns CDR1 WNHNN and CDR2 SYGVQD (reference sequence). The length of the CDR3 is 16 residues. The CDR3 coding sequence is TGCGCACTGGGGGGGCCAGGACGGAATCTCACAGATACGCAGTATTTT. It yields the protein CALGGPGRNLTDTQYF.

The chain couples TRBV28 to TRBJ1-2, with 9 bases identical to TRBD1. The V segment lost 4 bases and the J segment 0 bases; nucleotides outside the gene matches: 6. CDR1 and CDR2 (germline): MDHEN, SYDVKM. The CDR3 has 16 amino acids. CDR3 bases: TGTGCCAGCAGTTCAGCCGGGACAGGGACTAACTATGGCTACACCTTC. Its protein product is CASSSAGTGTNYGYTF.

V gene TRBV7-8 combines with J gene TRBJ1-6; D not resolved. CDR1 SGHVS and CDR2 FQNEAQ come from the germline V gene. V lost 5 bases and J lost 4, with 6 bases in between. The CDR3 contains 13 residues. CDR3 coding DNA: TGTGCCAGCAGCCCCCCATATAATTCACCCCTCCACTTT. Translating it yields CASSPPYNSPLHF.

This clone turned up a few times. The chain uses TRBV10-3 and TRBJ2-5, with D tentatively TRBD1 (5 bases). The length of the CDR3 is 14 residues. Germline CDR1 ENHRY, CDR2 SYGVKD. Trimming removed 3 bases from V and 1 base from J, with 9 bases in between. The CDR3 coding sequence is TGTGCCATCAGTGAAGACAGAATCCAAGAGACCCAGTACTTC. Protein product: CAISEDRIQETQYF.

V and J are TRBV6-4 and TRBJ1-2, with D perhaps TRBD1 (6 bases). The V gene's germline CDR1 is MRHNA and CDR2 SNTAGT. V was cut by 6 bases and J by 2 bases, with 16 bases left in between. This CDR3 is built from 15 residues. CDR3 protein: CASSAEGHSNYGYTF. The CDR3 DNA reads as TGTGCCAGCAGCGCCGAGGGACATTCAAACTATGGCTACACCTTC.

The chain combines TRBV5-4 with TRBJ2-1; 7 nucleotides match TRBD1. This CDR3 contains 12 residues. Unmatched junction bases numbered 5, after V lost 4 bases and J lost 10 bases. The germline V gene encodes CDR1 SGHNT and CDR2 YYREEE (reference sequence). The CDR3 coding sequence is TGTGCCAGCAGCCAGGACAGGTTGGAGCAGTTCTTC. It codes for CASSQDRLEQFF.

The chain uses TRBV4-1 and TRBJ1-4, with D maybe TRBD1 (5 bases). The CDR3 covers 15 residues. In germline, CDR1 is MGHRA, CDR2 YSYEKL. With 0 bases removed from V and 7 bases from J, the gap between germline ends came to 12 bases. CDR3 sequence: CASSQDAGRREKLFF. The CDR3 region has the DNA TGCGCCAGCAGCCAAGATGCGGGGCGGCGTGAAAAACTGTTTTTT.

This clone was found once. The chain carries TRBV28 and TRBJ2-7, with 9 bases fitting TRBD1. V was pared by 6 bases and J by 5 bases, with 5 bases of the junction left unmatched. The germline V gene has CDR1 MDHEN and CDR2 SYDVKM. The CDR3 is 13 residues long. DNA for the CDR3: TGTGCCAGCAGGGTACAGGGGGCTCACGAGCAGTACTTC. Translating gives CASRVQGAHEQYF. The full variable domain, completed using reference TRBV28 and TRBJ2-7, is DVKVTQSSRYLVKRTGEKVFLECVQDMDHENMFWYRQDPGLGLRLIYFSYDVKMKEKGDIPEGYSVSREKKERFSLILESASTNQTSMYLCASRVQGAHEQYFGPGTRLTVT.

J is TRBJ1-1 and V is TRBV7-8, with 8 bases that match TRBD1. The CDR3 consists of 13 residues. Germline-derived CDR1 and CDR2 are SGHVS and FQNEAQ. The V and J ends lost 3 bases and 4 bases, in that order; junction bases with no gene match: 1. The CDR3 sequence is CASSLTGVTEAFF. The CDR3 nucleotides are TGTGCCAGCAGCTTGACAGGGGTCACTGAAGCTTTCTTT.

This clone was detected a few times. V and J are TRBV2 and TRBJ2-2, with D possibly matching TRBD1 (6 bases). Deletions cut 6 bases from V and 5 bases from J, with 16 bases between. Germline CDR1 is SNHLY and CDR2 is FYNNEI. The length of the CDR3 is 15 residues. CDR3 protein: CASRSGAEETGELFF. Here the CDR3 DNA reads TGTGCCAGCAGATCAGGGGCAGAGGAAACCGGGGAGCTGTTTTTT.

The V and J genes are TRBV5-6 and TRBJ1-4, with a possible D match to TRBD1 (5 bases). The germline V and J ends were trimmed by 4 bases and 8 bases, with 12 bases remaining between them. CDR3 length: 13 amino acids. Germline V lookup: CDR1 SGHDT, CDR2 YYEEEE. CDR3 DNA sequence: TGTGCCAGCAGCGTGGGGGGAGGAGAAAAACTGTTTTTT. Translated, it gives CASSVGGGEKLFF.

The chain uses TRBV5-8 and TRBJ1-4, with a possible D match to TRBD1 (5 bases). CDR1 SGHTS and CDR2 YDEGEE come from the germline V gene. V lost 0 bases and J 9 bases, leaving 9 bases between the germline ends. CDR3 length equals 13 residues. Here the CDR3 reads CASSLVQGQKLFF. The CDR3 DNA reads as TGTGCCAGCAGCTTGGTGCAGGGTCAAAAACTGTTTTTT.

The chain links TRBV28 to TRBJ2-7, with TRBD2 identical over 8 bases. J gave up 4 bases and V 5 bases, and 10 bases lay outside the gene matches. This CDR3 region has 15 residues. In germline, CDR1 is MDHEN, CDR2 SYDVKM. The CDR3 coding sequence is TGTGCCAGCAGTACTTATAGCGGGAAAACGTACGAGCAGTACTTC. Protein product: CASSTYSGKTYEQYF.

V usage is TRBV9 and J usage is TRBJ2-1; 8 nucleotides line up with TRBD1. CDR1 and CDR2 from the germline V gene are SGDLS and YYNGEE. V was clipped by 7 bases and J by 2 bases; unmatched bases: 8. The CDR3 loop spans 15 amino acids. This chain's CDR3 is CASATGQGPYNEQFF. CDR3 in DNA: TGTGCCAGCGCAACCGGACAGGGCCCCTACAATGAGCAGTTCTTC.

This sequence joins TRBV2 and TRBJ1-2, with no clear D. V was trimmed by 4 bases and J by 4 bases, leaving 10 bases between them. This CDR3 is 13 amino acids long. The germline V gene encodes CDR1 SNHLY and CDR2 FYNNEI. The CDR3 region has the DNA TGTGCCAGCAGTGGGGAGCTAGGCTATGGCTACACCTTC. The encoded protein is CASSGELGYGYTF.

The chain has TRBV7-2 and TRBJ2-5; the D is unclear. The CDR3 sequence is 11 residues long. V was clipped by 4 bases and J by 5 bases, with 5 bases between them. The V gene's germline CDR1 is SGHTA and CDR2 FQGNSA. CDR3 residues: CASSYEETQYF. For the CDR3, the DNA is TGTGCCAGCAGCTACGAGGAGACCCAGTACTTC.

The chain employs TRBV27 and TRBJ1-1; tentatively, D is TRBD1 (5 bases). Trimming cost V 0 bases and J 0 bases, with 8 bases left between them. The CDR3 totals 15 residues. CDR1 is MNHEY and CDR2 is SMNVEV in the germline V gene (reference sequence). CDR3 in DNA: TGTGCCAGCAGTTTATCGCCAGGGATGAACACTGAAGCTTTCTTT. It is translated as CASSLSPGMNTEAFF.

CDR3 DNA: TGTGCCAGCAGTCCTCGGGATAGCAATCAGCCCCAGCATTTT. Protein: CASSPRDSNQPQHF. The genes are TRBV6-5 and TRBJ1-5; D unresolved. This CDR3 has 14 residues. The germline gives CDR1 MNHEY, CDR2 SVGAGI. The ends were cut back, 5 bases at V and 0 bases at J, with 8 bases in the middle.

The gene calls are TRBV19 and TRBJ2-7, with 9 bases identical to TRBD1. Germline assignment: CDR1 LNHDA and CDR2 SQIVND (reference sequence). V shed 8 bases and J 0 bases; nucleotides not matched to a gene: 5. The CDR3 length is 14 residues. The CDR3 DNA follows: TGTGCCAGTGGACAGGGGCCGACCTCCTACGAGCAGTACTTC. Amino acid sequence: CASGQGPTSYEQYF.

V and J are TRBV11-2 and TRBJ2-3, with a weak D call TRBD2 (7 bases). The CDR3 contains 16 residues. Germline assignment: CDR1 SGHAT and CDR2 FQNNGV. V lost 4 bases and J lost 0, with 14 bases in between. For the CDR3, the DNA is TGTGCCAGCAGCTCTGTCGGGGGGCAAAGCACAGATACGCAGTATTTT. It is translated as CASSSVGGQSTDTQYF.

This clone has just one count. The rearrangement links TRBV29-1 to TRBJ1-1; a weak D match, TRBD1 (6 bases). Trimming took off 3 bases at V and 0 bases at J, with 11 bases between the two ends. There are 14 residues in the CDR3. CDR1 is SQVTM and CDR2 is ANQGSEA in the germline V gene. This CDR3 reads CSVDGGAVNTEAFF. The CDR3 DNA sequence: TGCAGCGTTGATGGGGGGGCGGTGAACACTGAAGCTTTCTTT.

This clone was detected a few times. The chain uses TRBV11-3 and TRBJ1-1; 7 bases are a match to TRBD1. This CDR3 is 14 amino acids long. J was trimmed by 4 bases and V by 2 bases; bases with no gene match: 4. Germline V gene sequence: CDR1 SGHNT, CDR2 YENEEA. The CDR3 nucleotides read TGTGCCAGCAGCTTACAGGGGGGAGTCACTGAAGCTTTCTTT. Its protein product is CASSLQGGVTEAFF.